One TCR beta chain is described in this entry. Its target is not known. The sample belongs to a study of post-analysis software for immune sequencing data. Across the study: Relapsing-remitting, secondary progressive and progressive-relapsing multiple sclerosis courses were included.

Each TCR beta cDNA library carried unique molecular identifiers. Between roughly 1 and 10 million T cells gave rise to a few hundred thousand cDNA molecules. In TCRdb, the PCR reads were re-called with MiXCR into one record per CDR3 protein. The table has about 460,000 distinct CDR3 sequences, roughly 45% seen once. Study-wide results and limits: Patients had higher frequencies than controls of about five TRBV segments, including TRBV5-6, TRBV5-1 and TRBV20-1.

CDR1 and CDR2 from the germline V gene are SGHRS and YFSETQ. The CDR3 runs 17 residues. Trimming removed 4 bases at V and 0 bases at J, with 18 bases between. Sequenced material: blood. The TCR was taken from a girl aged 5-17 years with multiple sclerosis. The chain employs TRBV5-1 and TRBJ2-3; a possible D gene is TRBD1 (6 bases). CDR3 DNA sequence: TGCGCCAGCAGCCCGAGAGGACAGTTAACTAGCACAGATACGCAGTATTTT. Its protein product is CASSPRGQLTSTDTQYF.